The rows below give T cell receptor beta chains drawn from one sample of a study of CD8 T cells in ankylosing spondylitis. TCRdb re-called the 5' RACE reads with MiXCR, one entry per CDR3 protein. The repertoire includes hundreds of thousands of distinct CDR3 sequences, 26% of them detected once, and about 0.89% sits in the top ten. The sample comprised blood, either unsorted or a sorted T cell fraction (not recorded which). The receptor source for this set is a male donor with ankylosing spondylitis. Each CDR3 is given with its conserved first and last residue. A D gene is named only where the DNA matches it firmly. Clone size is not always given. Where it is, it says once, few, many or a class for expanded clones.

abundance,j_gene,d_gene,v_gene,CDR3nt,CDR3aa
.,TRBJ2-7,TRBD2,TRBV29-1,TGCAGCGGGGGCGGGGGACGGAGCTCCTACGAGCAGTACTTC,CSGGGGRSSYEQYF
once,TRBJ2-5,.,TRBV3-1,TGTGCCAGCAGCCAAGATCGAAGAGGGGTGGTGACCCAGTACTTC,CASSQDRRGVVTQYF
few,TRBJ1-5,.,TRBV20-1,TGCAGTGCTAAGGCTTCGGTGGATAATCAGCCCCAGCATTTT,CSAKASVDNQPQHF
few,TRBJ2-4,.,TRBV4-1,TGCGCCAGCAGCCAAGTGGATAGCGCCAGAAACATTCAGTACTTC,CASSQVDSARNIQYF
once,TRBJ2-5,.,TRBV7-2,TGTGCCAGCAGCGCCCGCCGGGGGACCCAGTACTTC,CASSARRGTQYF
.,TRBJ2-2,.,TRBV6-2/TRBV6-3,TGTGCCAGCAGTCTGATCGTCCCGGGGGAGCTGTTTTTT,CASSLIVPGELFF
few,TRBJ1-1,.,TRBV20-1,TGCAGTGCGAACAGGGCGACTGAAGCTTTCTTT,CSANRATEAFF
many,TRBJ1-1,.,TRBV6-2/TRBV6-3,TGTGCCAGCACCAGCCTGAACACTGAAGCTTTCTTT,CASTSLNTEAFF
.,TRBJ2-5,.,TRBV7-2,TGTGCCAGCAGCTTAGGAGGGAGTGATTTGGAGACCCAGTACTTC,CASSLGGSDLETQYF
few,TRBJ2-4,.,TRBV10-3,TGTGCCATCAGTGAGTCCCGGGGCGAGGGGATAGCCAAAAACATTCAGTACTTC,CAISESRGEGIAKNIQYF
few,TRBJ1-5,TRBD1,TRBV24-1,TGTGCCACCAGCCAGATAGGACTCCGAGACAGGGGTAACAATCAGCCCCAGCATTTT,CATSQIGLRDRGNNQPQHF
few,TRBJ1-1,TRBD1,TRBV24-1,TGTGCCACCAGGGCTCAGGGGGCGAGTTTAGAAACTGAAGCTTTCTTT,CATRAQGASLETEAFF
few,TRBJ1-6,.,TRBV12-3/TRBV12-4,TGTGCCAGCAGTTTTCGGAGAAATTCACCCCTCCACTTT,CASSFRRNSPLHF
.,TRBJ2-7,TRBD1,TRBV12-3/TRBV12-4,TGTGCCAGCAGTCCGGCCGCGACAGGGCTTTCGCCCGAGCAGTACTTC,CASSPAATGLSPEQYF
.,TRBJ1-1,.,TRBV11-1,TGTGCCAGCAGCTTTTTCACCCGAACTTGGACAGACTACATGAACACTGAAGCTTTCTTT,CASSFFTRTWTDYMNTEAFF
.,TRBJ1-1,TRBD1,TRBV11-1,TGTGCCCTTCACGGACAGGGGCCCTTAGACACTGAAGCTTTCTTT,CALHGQGPLDTEAFF
.,TRBJ2-2,.,TRBV14,TGTGCCAGCAGCCAAGACTTAGCCGGGGAGCTGTTTTTT,CASSQDLAGELFF
.,TRBJ1-5,.,TRBV2,TGTGCCAGCAGTGAAGTCGAAATCAATCAGCCCCAGCATTTT,CASSEVEINQPQHF
.,TRBJ1-4,TRBD1,TRBV11-2,TGTGCCAGCAGCCTCACCGGGACAGGAGCATCAACTAATGAAAAACTGTTTTTT,CASSLTGTGASTNEKLFF
few,TRBJ2-2,TRBD2,TRBV5-1,TGCGCCAGCAGCTTGGTAGGCGGGAGTGGCACCGGGGACCTGTTTTTT,CASSLVGGSGTGDLFF
.,TRBJ1-1,TRBD1,TRBV10-3,TGTGCCACCGGGACAGGTCCCTTTAACACTGAAGCTTTCTTT,CATGTGPFNTEAFF
.,TRBJ1-1,.,TRBV12-3/TRBV12-4,TGTGCCAGCAGTTACACCGGGACGCCGAACACTGAAGCTTTCTTT,CASSYTGTPNTEAFF
.,TRBJ1-1,TRBD1,TRBV20-1,TGCAGTGCCCCCGACAGGGGGACTCTGAACACTGAAGCTTTCTTT,CSAPDRGTLNTEAFF
.,TRBJ1-1,.,TRBV30,TGTGCCTGGAGTAGAGAGGACGAAGCTTTCTTT,CAWSREDEAFF
many,TRBJ2-7,.,TRBV29-1,TGCAGCGTGAGACTAAGGGGGGGGGAGCAGTACTTC,CSVRLRGGEQYF
.,TRBJ2-1,TRBD2,TRBV18,TGTGCCAGCTCCCCTCCTACTAGCGGGAGGGCCCATGAGCAGTTCTTC,CASSPPTSGRAHEQFF
few,TRBJ2-7,TRBD1,TRBV12-3/TRBV12-4,TGTGCCAGCAGTTTAACTGGGGCAGGGGGCGACGAGCAGTACTTC,CASSLTGAGGDEQYF
few,TRBJ2-1,TRBD1,TRBV7-2,TGTGCCAGCAGCTTCTCCGGGACAGGGCAGATGAATGAGCAGTTCTTC,CASSFSGTGQMNEQFF
.,TRBJ2-1,TRBD2,TRBV28,TGTGCCAGTCACCGGCGGGAGGGTTTCTACAATGAGCAGTTCTTC,CASHRREGFYNEQFF
few,TRBJ1-4,TRBD1,TRBV15,TGTGCCACCAGGGACCGACGACAGGGGACAACTAATGAAAAACTGTTTTTT,CATRDRRQGTTNEKLFF
few,TRBJ2-5,.,TRBV20-1,TGCAGTGCTAGACGGTGGGAGGCATTAGGAGAGACCCAGTACTTC,CSARRWEALGETQYF
.,TRBJ1-6,.,TRBV25-1,TGTGCCAGCAGTGAGGTCAGAGATAATTCACCCCTCCACTTT,CASSEVRDNSPLHF
.,TRBJ1-1,TRBD1,TRBV11-2,TGTGCCAGCAGCTTAGGCGGACAGGGCTCTGAAGCTTTCTTT,CASSLGGQGSEAFF
few,TRBJ1-5,.,TRBV6-1,TGTGCCAGCAGTGAAGAAATGACGGCCGGACAGCCCCAGCATTTT,CASSEEMTAGQPQHF
few,TRBJ1-1,.,TRBV14,TGTGCCAGCAGCCAAGAGCTGGGGGCGAACACTGAAGCTTTCTTT,CASSQELGANTEAFF
.,TRBJ1-5,TRBD1,TRBV12-3/TRBV12-4,TGTGCCAGCAGTTTCGGGACAGGGTGGGATAGCAATCAGCCCCAGCATTTT,CASSFGTGWDSNQPQHF
.,TRBJ1-1,TRBD1,TRBV7-2,TGTGCCAGCAGCTTGGGAGACAGGGAGAACACTGAAGCTTTCTTT,CASSLGDRENTEAFF
.,TRBJ1-2,.,TRBV12-3/TRBV12-4,TGTGCCAGCAGTCGTTGGGGGGGTAACTATGGCTACACCTTC,CASSRWGGNYGYTF
.,TRBJ2-7,.,TRBV15,TGTGCCACCAGCAGAGAGGCAGTGGGGTTGCAGTACTTC,CATSREAVGLQYF